Below, 5 T cell receptor beta chains from the same sample are listed, as sequenced in a study of blood T cells in healthy people across ages. Then a second PCR, running about 6 to 11 cycles, was carried out with a sample-barcoded 5' primer and a J-beta primer mix. TCRdb ran MiXCR on the 5' RACE reads and lists one entry per CDR3 protein. This sample carries roughly 700,000 distinct CDR3 sequences, roughly 25% of them seen once, and the ten largest clones take more than 7.5%. These data also featured in a second study, about T cells of mothers and their children.

Specimen: blood. These receptor sequences come from a boy aged 5-17 years in good health.

This clonotype has more than one count but fewer than ten. The rearrangement joins TRBV4-3 to TRBJ1-4; a weak D match, TRBD1 (6 bases). Germline V gene lookup returns CDR1 LGHNA and CDR2 YSLEER. The germline V and J ends were trimmed by 3 bases and 8 bases, with 16 bases remaining between them. This CDR3 is built from 15 residues. The CDR3 loop is CASSQKDRPGEKLFF. CDR3 in DNA: TGCGCCAGCAGCCAGAAGGACAGACCAGGGGAAAAACTGTTTTTT.

This chain uses TRBV28 with TRBJ2-3; D possibly matches TRBD1 or TRBD2 (5 bases each). V was clipped by 5 bases and J by 2 bases, with 14 bases between them. CDR3 size: 15 residues. CDR1 and CDR2 (germline): MDHEN, SYDVKM. The CDR3 region has the DNA TGTGCCAGCAGTCCCGGGGCCCCATACACAGATACGCAGTATTTT. Its translation is CASSPGAPYTDTQYF.

In nucleotides, the CDR3 is TGCGCCAGCAGCTTGGTATTTGGACTAGCGGGAGGGAGCAGCACAGATACGCAGTATTTT. Its protein is CASSLVFGLAGGSSTDTQYF. The chain joins TRBV5-1 to TRBJ2-3; 15 nucleotides agree with TRBD2. From germline, CDR1 is SGHRS and CDR2 YFSETQ. The CDR3 loop spans 20 amino acids. V gave up 0 bases and J gave up 0 bases; unmatched junction bases: 8.

This clonotype was detected a few times. The V gene is TRBV7-2, the J gene TRBJ2-5, with 7 bases that match TRBD1. Trimming removed 6 bases from V and 2 bases from J; junction bases left unmatched: 6. The CDR3 is 14 amino acids. The V gene's germline CDR1 is SGHTA and CDR2 FQGNSA. This CDR3 is CASRRQQGQETQYF. The DNA of the CDR3 is TGTGCCAGCAGACGTCAACAGGGGCAAGAGACCCAGTACTTC. The entire variable domain, with the rest obtained from reference TRBV7-2 and TRBJ2-5, is as follows: GAGVSQSPSNKVTEKGKDVELRCDPISGHTALYWYRQSLGQGLEFLIYFQGNSAPDKSGLPSDRFSAERTGGSVSTLTIQRTQQEDSAVYLCASRRQQGQETQYFGPGTRLLVL.

This sequence joins TRBV11-2 and TRBJ2-1; 11 nucleotides line up with TRBD2. V was pared by 1 base and J by 10 bases, with 9 bases of the junction left unmatched. The CDR3 totals 16 residues. CDR1 is SGHAT, CDR2 FQNNGV, per germline. The CDR3 DNA sequence: TGTGCCAGCAGCTTAGCCACCGGGACTAGCGGTAGGGAGCAGTTCTTC. Residues: CASSLATGTSGREQFF.